A selection of T cell receptor beta chains follows, all from one sample in a study of blood T cell repertoires in COVID-19. Repertoires were generated with immunoSEQ multiplex PCR, while TCRdb's copy carries only in-frame clones and drops some. The sample records roughly 70,000 clones, 70% to 90% being singletons. The sample taken for sequencing was peripheral blood. The receptors shown here come from a woman of 80 years or more with active COVID-19. The CDR3 runs from the conserved cysteine through the conserved F or W. D genes are given only for firm matches. Clone size appears in some rows only: once, few, many, or a class for an expanded clone.

d_call	clone_size	j_call	v_call	cdr3_nt	cdr3_aa
TRBD2	few	TRBJ2-2	TRBV6-1	TGTGCCAGCAGTGGGAGCGGGAGGGCGAACACCGGGGAGCTGTTTTTT	CASSGSGRANTGELFF
.	.	TRBJ2-1	TRBV11-3	TGTGCCAGCAGCCCGGGGCAGGGGACCATCAATGAGCAGTTCTTC	CASSPGQGTINEQFF
TRBD1	.	TRBJ2-7	TRBV6-1	TGTGCCAGCAGTGATGAGACAGGGCTTGGCTACGAGCAGTACTTC	CASSDETGLGYEQYF
.	.	TRBJ2-1	TRBV21-1	TGTGCCAGCAGACAAAAACTACCGCCGAGCGGGAGGGCAAATGAGCAGTTCTTC	CASRQKLPPSGRANEQFF
TRBD1	.	TRBJ1-6	TRBV6-1	TGTGCCAGCAGTGAAATTGGGACAGAAGATCGTTCACCCCTCCACTTT	CASSEIGTEDRSPLHF
.	.	TRBJ2-2	TRBV10-3	TGTGCCATCAGTGAGGGTAGTACGAACACCGGGGAGCTGTTTTTT	CAISEGSTNTGELFF
TRBD1	.	TRBJ1-1	TRBV5-4	TGTGCCAGCAGCTTCGGGACAGGGGACACTGAAGCTTTCTTT	CASSFGTGDTEAFF
TRBD2	.	TRBJ2-5	TRBV10-3	TGTGCCACCGGGCGGGGGGAATTGGAGACCCAGTACTTC	CATGRGELETQYF
.	.	TRBJ1-6	TRBV28	TGTGCCAGCAGTTCCGGGGGGCGATCCTATAATTCACCCCTCCACTTT	CASSSGGRSYNSPLHF
TRBD2	.	TRBJ2-1	TRBV7-6	TGTGCCAGCAGCTTAGGGGGGGGCGGGAGGTTGTTAAATGAGCAGTTCTTC	CASSLGGGGRLLNEQFF
TRBD2	few	TRBJ2-1	TRBV2	TGTGCCAGCAGTGTGGAAGCGGGAGTTTACAATGAGCAGTTCTTC	CASSVEAGVYNEQFF
.	.	TRBJ1-4	TRBV28	TGTGCCAGCAAAAACGACATCTCAACTAATGAAAAACTGTTTTTT	CASKNDISTNEKLFF
TRBD1	.	TRBJ2-3	TRBV11-2	TGTGCCAGCAGCTTTGACAGGGGTGCAGATACGCAGTATTTT	CASSFDRGADTQYF
.	.	TRBJ2-7	TRBV11-2	TGTGCCAGCAGATCGTTCGGGGAGCAGTACTTC	CASRSFGEQYF
.	.	TRBJ2-1	TRBV6-2/TRBV6-3	TGTGCCAGCAGTCGGGACTTTCTTGAGCAGTTCTTC	CASSRDFLEQFF
.	.	TRBJ2-3	TRBV7-2	TGTGCCAGCAGCTTAGTTGGAGGTTCAAGCACAGATACGCAGTATTTT	CASSLVGGSSTDTQYF
TRBD1	.	TRBJ1-3	TRBV10-3	TGTGCCATCAGTGAGAGACAGGGGAGAAGCCTTTCTGGAAACACCATATATTTT	CAISERQGRSLSGNTIYF
.	.	TRBJ2-7	TRBV5-6	TGTGCCAGCAGCTTGGTGGCAGGGGTTTACGAGCAGTACTTC	CASSLVAGVYEQYF
.	.	TRBJ2-7	TRBV6-2/TRBV6-3	TGTGCCAGCAGTTACGGGCAGGGCAACGAGCAGTACTTC	CASSYGQGNEQYF